The 17 T cell receptor beta chains in this list originate from one sample, sequenced in a study of Ad26.COV2.S vaccination and SARS-CoV-2 variants. Treatment described: 19 received Ad26.COV2.S at low or high dose, single or two shots; about 5 received placebo; per-sample allocation not given. Samples were taken on day 63 after the first vaccine or placebo injection. Produced via immunoSEQ multiplex PCR; TCRdb's table is partial and in-frame only. Among about 470,000 clones listed, 90% were seen once. Sequenced here: peripheral blood, sampled in a trial of Ad26.COV2.S vaccine versus placebo. Receptors originate from a person aged 18-60 years who received the Ad26.COV2.S COVID-19 vaccine or a placebo.

V is TRBV28 and J is TRBJ1-1, with D perhaps TRBD1 (5 bases). Between the trimmed V and J ends, which lost 10 bases and 1 base, there was a span of 16 bases. CDR3 length: 14 amino acids. CDR1 MDHEN and CDR2 SYDVKM come from the germline V gene. The CDR3 reads CAMNSGHPNTEAFF. The CDR3 DNA is TGTGCCATGAATTCCGGACACCCGAACACTGAAGCTTTCTTT.

The chain uses TRBV7-3 and TRBJ2-7, with TRBD1 as a possible D gene (6 bases). Trimming stripped 9 bases from V and 7 bases from J, with 16 bases between. The CDR3 runs to 12 residues. CDR1 is SGHTA, CDR2 FQGTGA, per germline. This CDR3 is CARWGQVREQYF. CDR3 in DNA: TGTGCCAGATGGGGGCAGGTGAGGGAGCAGTACTTC.

The V call is TRBV19, the J call TRBJ1-2; D remains unclear. The CDR3 spans 13 residues. Germline CDR1 LNHDA, CDR2 SQIVND (reference sequence). V was pared by 7 bases and J by 4 bases, with 13 bases between. The CDR3 DNA sequence: TGTGCCAGTACCCTGGGAGATGGCTATGGCTACACCTTC. Translating it yields CASTLGDGYGYTF.

This clone was counted a single time. The chain employs TRBV5-6 and TRBJ1-3, with D unresolved. Trimming removed 5 bases from V and 1 base from J, with 1 base in between. The CDR3 totals 11 residues. Germline V CDR1 and CDR2: SGHDT, YYEEEE. The CDR3 nucleotides read TGTGCCAGCAGATCTGGAAACACCATATATTTT. Residues: CASRSGNTIYF.

The chain has TRBV5-6 and TRBJ2-7, with D hard to call. The CDR3 covers 14 residues. V lost 1 base and J 3 bases, leaving 11 bases between the germline ends. Germline lookup yields CDR1 SGHDT and CDR2 YYEEEE. CDR3 sequence reads: CASSLWAPRYEQYF. The CDR3 coding sequence is TGTGCCAGCAGCTTGTGGGCCCCACGCTACGAGCAGTACTTC.

The chain has TRBV7-9 and TRBJ2-7, with D perhaps being TRBD1 or TRBD2 (6 bases each). V was clipped by 4 bases and J by 8 bases, with 9 bases between them. Germline assignment: CDR1 SEHNR and CDR2 FQNEAQ (reference sequence). This CDR3 spans 11 amino acids. CDR3 in amino acids: CASSSGAKQYF. CDR3 nucleotide sequence: TGTGCCAGCAGCTCGGGGGCGAAGCAGTACTTC.

This rearrangement joins TRBV9 to TRBJ2-3; D is undetermined. The CDR3 is 15 residues long. Per the germline V gene, CDR1 is SGDLS and CDR2 is YYNGEE. V lost 0 bases to trimming and J lost 1 base, with 9 bases between them. CDR3 coding DNA: TGTGCCAGCAGCGTAGGTGGGTTGGGCACAGATACGCAGTATTTT. Translation gives CASSVGGLGTDTQYF.

The chain employs TRBV6-2 or TRBV6-3 and TRBJ2-1, with 7 bases lining up with TRBD2. Trimming removed 5 bases from V and 2 bases from J; junction bases left unmatched: 3. The CDR3 consists of 14 residues. Germline V lookup: CDR1 MNHEY, CDR2 SVGEGT. CDR3: CASSGAGAYNEQFF. The CDR3 region has the DNA TGTGCCAGCAGTGGGGCGGGAGCCTACAATGAGCAGTTCTTC.

This clone was seen just once. V usage is TRBV28 and J usage is TRBJ1-1, with unresolved D. V lost 2 bases to trimming and J lost 5 bases, with 9 bases between them. Germline lookup yields CDR1 MDHEN and CDR2 SYDVKM. This CDR3 region has 13 residues. Written as DNA, the CDR3 is TGTGCCAGCAGTTTACCCCGGAGGACTGAAGCTTTCTTT. Its protein is CASSLPRRTEAFF.

The chain uses TRBV28 and TRBJ1-5, with a weak D call TRBD1 (6 bases). CDR1 is MDHEN, CDR2 SYDVKM, per germline. CDR3 size: 15 residues. Trimming took 2 bases from V and 5 from J, leaving 13 bases between them. This chain's CDR3 is CASSLEGQGHQPQHF. The CDR3 DNA sequence: TGTGCCAGCAGTTTAGAAGGGCAGGGGCATCAGCCCCAGCATTTT.

The chain has TRBV19 and TRBJ1-5, with D uncertain. CDR3 length: 16 amino acids. Germline CDR1 reads LNHDA; CDR2 reads SQIVND (reference sequence). Trimming pared 1 base from V and 9 bases from J, leaving 19 bases between. This CDR3 is CASSIGQTQAHGPQHF. Here the CDR3 DNA reads TGTGCCAGTAGTATAGGGCAGACACAAGCACATGGGCCCCAGCATTTT.

About this clone: The sample has other DNA sequences that encode this CDR3 too. The rearrangement links TRBV30 to TRBJ1-5, with TRBD1 as a possible D gene (5 bases). With 0 bases removed from V and 2 bases from J, the gap between germline ends came to 5 bases. Per germline, CDR1 GTSNPN and CDR2 SVGIG (reference sequence). This CDR3 has 13 amino acids. The CDR3 is CAWSVQGNQPQHF. In DNA form, the CDR3 reads TGTGCCTGGAGTGTACAGGGCAATCAGCCCCAGCATTTT.

The chain is built from TRBV11-3 and TRBJ1-3, with 9 bases that match TRBD1. V lost 1 base and J lost 2; bases outside the gene matches: 12. The CDR3 is 19 amino acids. Germline-derived CDR1 and CDR2 are SGHNT and YENEEA. CDR3 bases: TGTGCCAGCAGCTTAGGAGTTAACCTACGACAGGGGGCTGGAAACACCATATATTTT. Protein product: CASSLGVNLRQGAGNTIYF.

The rearrangement joins TRBV19 to TRBJ1-5, with 9 positions matching TRBD1. CDR3 length: 15 amino acids. The V gene's germline CDR1 is LNHDA and CDR2 SQIVND (reference sequence). Germline trimming cut 7 bases from V and 1 base from J; bases unmatched to any gene: 5. This CDR3 reads CASNVDRGSNQPQHF. As DNA, the CDR3 is TGTGCCAGTAACGTGGACAGGGGAAGCAATCAGCCCCAGCATTTT.

The genes are TRBV7-2 and TRBJ2-7; TRBD1 matches at 8 bases. From germline, CDR1 is SGHTA and CDR2 FQGNSA. V trimming: 5 bases; J trimming: 7 bases; junction bases outside the gene matches: 7. The length of the CDR3 is 13 residues. CDR3 in amino acids: CASSPRQGYEQYF. The CDR3, as DNA: TGTGCCAGCAGCCCAAGACAGGGGTATGAGCAGTACTTC.

The rearrangement uses TRBV5-5 and TRBJ2-7; D may be TRBD1 (7 bases). Germline V CDR1 and CDR2: SGHKS, YYEKEE (reference sequence). The CDR3 runs 15 residues. Trimming took off 0 bases at V and 4 bases at J, with 14 bases between the two ends. The CDR3 loop reads CASSLGAGQIYEQYF. As DNA, the CDR3 is TGTGCCAGCAGCTTGGGTGCGGGACAGATATACGAGCAGTACTTC.

V gene TRBV2 combines with J gene TRBJ1-1; D unclear. V lost 4 bases to trimming and J lost 3 bases, with 9 bases between them. Germline V gives CDR1 SNHLY, CDR2 FYNNEI. The CDR3 contains 13 residues. The CDR3 protein is CASSGGGYTEAFF. Written as DNA, the CDR3 is TGTGCCAGCAGTGGGGGAGGGTACACTGAAGCTTTCTTT.